This TCR beta chain is drawn from a study of blood T cell repertoires in COVID-19. Study-level background: Sites across the United States, Italy and Spain contributed samples from acute and convalescent COVID-19. Sources were T cells, B-cell-depleted T cells, or PBMCs; the material itself was cDNA or gDNA.

The CDR3 runs 20 residues. The junction had 17 bases not matched to a gene; V was cut back by 5 bases and J by 0 bases. Per the germline V gene, CDR1 is SGHRS and CDR2 is YFSETQ. Per the study methods: Reference gene primer amplification gave nucleated cell count estimates. TCRdb's table, derived via immunoSEQ multiplex PCR, lists solely in-frame clones and lacks some. The DNA gave D and trimming, while V, J and clone size come from that table. The data contain about 29,000 clones, about 89% of them singletons. Source material: peripheral blood. The origin of this receptor is a man in his 70s with active COVID-19. V usage is TRBV5-1 and J usage is TRBJ2-1; 10 bases map to TRBD2. Here the CDR3 DNA reads TGCGCCAGCAGTTTAGCCAGCGGGGGGGCCGGGCGATCCTCCTACAATGAGCAGTTCTTC. It specifies CASSLASGGAGRSSYNEQFF.